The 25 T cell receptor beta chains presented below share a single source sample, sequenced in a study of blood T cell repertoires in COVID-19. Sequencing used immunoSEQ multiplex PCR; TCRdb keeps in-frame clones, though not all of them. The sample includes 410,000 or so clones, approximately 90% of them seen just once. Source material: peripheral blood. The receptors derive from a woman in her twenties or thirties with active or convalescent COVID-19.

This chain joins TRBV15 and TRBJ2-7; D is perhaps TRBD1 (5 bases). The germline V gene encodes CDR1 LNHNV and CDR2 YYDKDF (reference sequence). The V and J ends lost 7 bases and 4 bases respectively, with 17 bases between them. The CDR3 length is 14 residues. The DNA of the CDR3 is TGTGCCACCACCCAACCCGGACAACTATACGAGCAGTACTTC. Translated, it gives CATTQPGQLYEQYF.

The DNA of the CDR3 is TGTGCCAGCTCACCCCTGGGACAGACAACTAATGAAAAACTGTTTTTT. Protein product: CASSPLGQTTNEKLFF. This chain links TRBV18 with TRBJ1-4; 7 bases agree with TRBD1. This CDR3 comprises 16 residues. The germline gives CDR1 KGHSH, CDR2 LQKENI. The V gene end was trimmed by 3 bases and the J gene end by 0 bases; junction bases not matched to a gene: 4.

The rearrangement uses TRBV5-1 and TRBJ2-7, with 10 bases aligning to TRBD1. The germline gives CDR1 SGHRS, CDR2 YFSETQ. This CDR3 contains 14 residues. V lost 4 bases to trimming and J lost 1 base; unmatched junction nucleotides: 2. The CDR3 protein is CASSMDRGSYEQYF. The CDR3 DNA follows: TGCGCCAGCAGCATGGACAGGGGGTCCTACGAGCAGTACTTC. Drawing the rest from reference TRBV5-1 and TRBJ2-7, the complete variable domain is KAGVTQTPRYLIKTRGQQVTLSCSPISGHRSVSWYQQTPGQGLQFLFEYFSETQRNKGNFPGRFSGRQFSNSRSEMNVSTLELGDSALYLCASSMDRGSYEQYFGPGTRLTVT.

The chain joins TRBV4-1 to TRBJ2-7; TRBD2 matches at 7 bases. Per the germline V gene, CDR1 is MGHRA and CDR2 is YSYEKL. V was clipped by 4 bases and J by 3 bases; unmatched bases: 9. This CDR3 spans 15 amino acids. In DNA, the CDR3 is TGCGCCAGCAGCCCGTTTTCGGGACTATTCTACGAGCAGTACTTC. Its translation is CASSPFSGLFYEQYF.

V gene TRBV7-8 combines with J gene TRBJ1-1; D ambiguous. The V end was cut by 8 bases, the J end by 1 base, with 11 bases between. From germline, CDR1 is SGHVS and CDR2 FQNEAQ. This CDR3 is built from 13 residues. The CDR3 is CASLAGSNTEAFF. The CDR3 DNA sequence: TGTGCCAGCCTAGCAGGTTCGAACACTGAAGCTTTCTTT.

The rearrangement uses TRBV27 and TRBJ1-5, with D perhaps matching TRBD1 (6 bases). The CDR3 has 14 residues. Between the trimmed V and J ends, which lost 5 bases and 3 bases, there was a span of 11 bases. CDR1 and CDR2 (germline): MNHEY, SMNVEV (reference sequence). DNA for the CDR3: TGTGCCAGCAGTCAACAGGGCCCCAATCAGCCCCAGCATTTT. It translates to CASSQQGPNQPQHF.

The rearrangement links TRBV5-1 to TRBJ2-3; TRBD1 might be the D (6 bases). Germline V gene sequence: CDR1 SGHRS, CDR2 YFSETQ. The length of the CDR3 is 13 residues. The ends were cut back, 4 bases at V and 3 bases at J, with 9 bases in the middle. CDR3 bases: TGCGCCAGCAGCCTCCAGGGGACAGATACGCAGTATTTT. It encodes CASSLQGTDTQYF.

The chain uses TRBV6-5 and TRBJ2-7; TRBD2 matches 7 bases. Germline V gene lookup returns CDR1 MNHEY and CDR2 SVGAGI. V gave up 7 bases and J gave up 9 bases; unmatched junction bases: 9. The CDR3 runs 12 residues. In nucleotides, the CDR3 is TGTGCCAGCATGGCGGGGGTCTCGGTGCAGTACTTC. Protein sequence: CASMAGVSVQYF.

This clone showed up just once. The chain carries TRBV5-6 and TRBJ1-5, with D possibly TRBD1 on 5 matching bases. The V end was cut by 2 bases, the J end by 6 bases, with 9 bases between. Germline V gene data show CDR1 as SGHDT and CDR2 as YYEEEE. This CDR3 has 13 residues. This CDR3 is CASSFFGAQPQHF. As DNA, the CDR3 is TGTGCCAGCAGCTTCTTTGGGGCTCAGCCCCAGCATTTT.

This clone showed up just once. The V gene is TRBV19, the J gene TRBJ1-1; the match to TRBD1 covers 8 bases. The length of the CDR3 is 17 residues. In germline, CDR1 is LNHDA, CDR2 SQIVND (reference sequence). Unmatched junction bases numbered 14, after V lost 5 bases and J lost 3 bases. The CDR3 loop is CASSFTPQGARDTEAFF. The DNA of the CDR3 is TGTGCCAGTAGTTTCACACCCCAGGGGGCGAGGGACACTGAAGCTTTCTTT.

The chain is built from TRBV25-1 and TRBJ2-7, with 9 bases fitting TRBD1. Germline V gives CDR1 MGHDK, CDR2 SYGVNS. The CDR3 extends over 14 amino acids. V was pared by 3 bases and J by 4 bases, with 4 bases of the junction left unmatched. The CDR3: CASSDGTGFYEQYF. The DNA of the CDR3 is TGTGCCAGCAGTGACGGGACAGGGTTTTACGAGCAGTACTTC.

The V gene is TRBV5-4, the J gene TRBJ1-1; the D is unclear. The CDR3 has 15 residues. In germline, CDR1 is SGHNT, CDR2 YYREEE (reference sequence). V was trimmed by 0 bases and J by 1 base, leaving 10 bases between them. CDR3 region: CASSLDTVSNTEAFF. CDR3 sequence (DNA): TGTGCCAGCAGCTTGGATACAGTCTCGAACACTGAAGCTTTCTTT.

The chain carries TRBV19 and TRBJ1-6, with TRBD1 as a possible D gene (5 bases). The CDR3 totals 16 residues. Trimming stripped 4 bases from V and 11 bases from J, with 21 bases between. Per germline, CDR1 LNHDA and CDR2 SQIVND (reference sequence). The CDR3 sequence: CASSTTEARVGTPLHF. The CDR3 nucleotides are TGTGCCAGTAGTACCACCGAAGCCAGGGTAGGGACACCCCTCCACTTT. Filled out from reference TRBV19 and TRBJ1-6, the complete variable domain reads DGGITQSPKYLFRKEGQNVTLSCEQNLNHDAMYWYRQDPGQGLRLIYYSQIVNDFQKGDIAEGYSVSREKKESFPLTVTSAQKNPTAFYLCASSTTEARVGTPLHFGNGTRLTVT.

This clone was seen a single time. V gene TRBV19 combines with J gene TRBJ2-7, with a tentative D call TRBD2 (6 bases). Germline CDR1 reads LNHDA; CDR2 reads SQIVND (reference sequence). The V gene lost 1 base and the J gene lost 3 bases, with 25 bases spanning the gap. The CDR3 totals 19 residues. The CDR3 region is CASSIVGPEPGLHFYEQYF. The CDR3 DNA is TGTGCCAGTAGTATAGTTGGGCCGGAGCCGGGACTCCACTTCTACGAGCAGTACTTC.

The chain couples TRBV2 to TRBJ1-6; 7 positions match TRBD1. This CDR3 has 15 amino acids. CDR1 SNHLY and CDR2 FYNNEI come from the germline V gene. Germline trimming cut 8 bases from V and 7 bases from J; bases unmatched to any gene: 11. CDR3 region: CASHPGGGKNSPLHF. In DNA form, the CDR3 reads TGTGCCAGCCACCCAGGGGGTGGCAAGAATTCACCCCTCCACTTT.

This chain's CDR3 is CASSRQSLTSGANVLTF. The CDR3 nucleotides are TGTGCCAGCAGTAGACAGTCTTTGACCTCTGGGGCCAACGTCCTGACTTTC. The J gene is TRBJ2-6, the V gene TRBV27, with D possibly matching TRBD1 (5 bases). The germline gives CDR1 MNHEY, CDR2 SMNVEV (reference sequence). Deletions cut 5 bases from V and 0 bases from J, with 14 bases between. The CDR3 loop spans 17 amino acids. Combining the CDR3 with reference TRBV27 and TRBJ2-6 gives the whole variable domain EAQVTQNPRYLITVTGKKLTVTCSQNMNHEYMSWYRQDPGLGLRQIYYSMNVEVTDKGDVPEGYKVSRKEKRNFPLILESPSPNQTSLYFCASSRQSLTSGANVLTFGAGSRLTVL.

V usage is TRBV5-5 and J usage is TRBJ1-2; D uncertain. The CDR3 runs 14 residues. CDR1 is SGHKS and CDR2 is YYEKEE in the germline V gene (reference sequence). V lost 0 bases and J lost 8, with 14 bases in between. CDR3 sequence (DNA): TGTGCCAGCAGCTTGGGGCAGTTCGGGTACGGCTACACCTTC. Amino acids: CASSLGQFGYGYTF.

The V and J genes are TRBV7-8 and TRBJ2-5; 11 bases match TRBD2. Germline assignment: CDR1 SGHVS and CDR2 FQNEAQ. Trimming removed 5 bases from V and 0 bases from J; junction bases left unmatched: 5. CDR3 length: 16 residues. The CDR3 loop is CASSRVAGGNQETQYF. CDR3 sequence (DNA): TGTGCCAGCAGCCGAGTAGCGGGAGGGAACCAAGAGACCCAGTACTTC.

The CDR3 DNA is TGTGCCAGCAGCATCGGGACTTCATCCGGAGATACGCAGTATTTT. Encoded protein: CASSIGTSSGDTQYF. The chain uses TRBV11-2 and TRBJ2-3; D might be TRBD2 (6 bases). The germline V and J ends were trimmed by 5 bases and 5 bases, with 17 bases remaining between them. Germline V gene data show CDR1 as SGHAT and CDR2 as FQNNGV. This CDR3 comprises 15 residues.

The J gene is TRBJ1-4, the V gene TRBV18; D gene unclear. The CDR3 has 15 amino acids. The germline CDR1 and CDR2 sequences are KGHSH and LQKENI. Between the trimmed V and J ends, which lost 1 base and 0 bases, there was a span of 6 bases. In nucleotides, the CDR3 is TGTGCCAGCTCACCACAGCCGTCAACTAATGAAAAACTGTTTTTT. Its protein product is CASSPQPSTNEKLFF.

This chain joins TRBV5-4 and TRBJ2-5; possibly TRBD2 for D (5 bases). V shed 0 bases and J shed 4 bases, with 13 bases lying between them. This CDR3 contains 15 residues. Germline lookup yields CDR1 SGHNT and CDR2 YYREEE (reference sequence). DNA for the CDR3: TGTGCCAGCAGCTTGGAGGACTTGGGGTTAGAGACCCAGTACTTC. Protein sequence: CASSLEDLGLETQYF.

The CDR3 bases are TGTGCCAGCAGTCAACTAGCGGGGGGCCAAATAGCCAAAAACATTCAGTACTTC. It encodes CASSQLAGGQIAKNIQYF. The J gene is TRBJ2-4, the V gene TRBV6-6, with TRBD2 matching over 12 bases. V lost 5 bases, J lost 0 bases, and 8 bases stayed unmatched. Germline CDR1 and CDR2: MNHNY and SVGAGI (reference sequence). The length of the CDR3 is 18 residues.

The CDR3 bases are TGTGCCTGGAGTCCCGGACACGCACAAGAGACCCAGTACTTC. Translated: CAWSPGHAQETQYF. V is TRBV30 and J is TRBJ2-5; perhaps TRBD1 as D (5 bases). CDR1 is GTSNPN and CDR2 is SVGIG in the germline V gene (reference sequence). The V gene lost 2 bases and the J gene lost 2 bases, with 12 bases spanning the gap. The CDR3 extends over 14 amino acids.

This CDR3 reads CASSLFDRATNYGYTF. CDR3 DNA sequence: TGCGCCAGCAGCTTGTTTGACAGGGCGACTAACTATGGCTACACCTTC. The genes are TRBV5-1 and TRBJ1-2, with 7 bases that match TRBD1. The length of the CDR3 is 16 residues. From germline, CDR1 is SGHRS and CDR2 YFSETQ. V lost 1 base, J lost 0 bases, and 6 bases stayed unmatched.

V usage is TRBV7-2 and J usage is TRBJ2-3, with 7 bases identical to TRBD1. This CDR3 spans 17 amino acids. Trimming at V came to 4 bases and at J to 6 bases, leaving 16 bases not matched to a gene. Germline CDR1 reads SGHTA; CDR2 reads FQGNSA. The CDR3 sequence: CASSSIIRTGSLDTQYF. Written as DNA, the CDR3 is TGTGCCAGCAGCTCGATAATTCGGACAGGATCGTTGGATACGCAGTATTTT.